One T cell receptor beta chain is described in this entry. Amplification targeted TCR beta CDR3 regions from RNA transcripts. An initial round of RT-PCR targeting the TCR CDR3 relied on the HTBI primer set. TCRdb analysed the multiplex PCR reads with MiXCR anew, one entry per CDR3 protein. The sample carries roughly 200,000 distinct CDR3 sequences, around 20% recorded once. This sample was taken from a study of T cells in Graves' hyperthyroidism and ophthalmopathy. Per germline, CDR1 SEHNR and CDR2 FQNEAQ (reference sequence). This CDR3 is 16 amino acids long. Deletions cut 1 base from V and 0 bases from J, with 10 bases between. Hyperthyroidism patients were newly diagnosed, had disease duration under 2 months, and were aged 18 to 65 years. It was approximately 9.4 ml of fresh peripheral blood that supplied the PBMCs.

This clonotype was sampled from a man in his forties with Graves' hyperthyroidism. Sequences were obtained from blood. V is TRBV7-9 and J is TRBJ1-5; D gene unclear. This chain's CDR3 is CASSLGGMNSNQPQHF. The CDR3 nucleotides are TGTGCCAGCAGCTTAGGGGGAATGAATAGCAATCAGCCCCAGCATTTT.